The subject of this entry is one T cell receptor beta chain. Its antigen target is currently unknown. Base quality data are lacking; no much larger clone is found one base away. Per the publication, the time point label means: baseline before first vaccination. Taken with the paper, the label for treatment or condition translates to: meningococcal conjugate vaccine given as trial control. Vaccinee samples came from UK trials COV001 and COV002, including a single-blind randomized controlled phase 2/3 trial of AZD1222 (ChAdOx1 nCoV-19) in healthy adults. For TCRbeta chain sequencing, PBMC samples from trial participants were taken at day 0 and at day 28 after the second dose. The CDR3 regions of human TCRbeta chains were analyzed by immunosequencing. As for the authors' bioinformatics: TCRs in the repertoires were compared against a reference library of SARS-CoV-2-specific TCRs that had been generated with the MIRA antigen-specificity platform. Breadth was defined as the fraction of unique TCRs that were SARS-CoV-2-associated. Depth was defined as the fraction of total T cells that were SARS-CoV-2-associated. Using the MIRA data, each spike-specific TCR was assigned both to the spike region to which the TCR was reactive and to a CD4 or CD8 class. Log10-transformed breadth and depth values were compared by one-way ANOVA with Sidak's multiple comparisons tests. Entries here come from immuneACCESS through TCRdb and include only in-frame sequences with V and J called. Some clones fail to appear in such tables; in the studies checked, an unresolved V gene covers under half of the shortfall, and the cause of the remainder is unknown. The D gene and trimming were derived from the DNA, and the V and J assignments and clone size from that table. The sample yields around 160,000 clones; around four fifths were counted once. About 4% of the sample rests with the top ten.

The data stem from a study of T cell responses to AZD1222 COVID-19 vaccine (dated by TCRdb to 2020 to 2023). Background for the entire study: TCR sequencing was performed for some 250 trial participants, of whom 207 were given two doses of AZD1222 and 26 were given two doses of MenACWY control vaccine. Trial participants were enrolled by age into subgroups of 18-55, 56-69 and 70-plus years, and around 150, 28 and 57 TCR-sequenced participants, respectively, were included in these subgroups. General study outcomes and caveats: Conclusions about previously exposed vaccinees were limited because only a handful of AZD1222 recipients were SARS-CoV-2 seropositive at baseline. The 56-69-year group was small, and its depth increase did not reach significance, likely because of low power. CD4 TCRs associated with the vaccine covered the entire spike protein, and the dominant responses were in regions 160-218 and 743-854. Nearly half of unique spike-specific TCRs reportedly recognized epitopes outside regions mutated in the B.1.351 and B.1.1.7 variants. A significant rise in spike-specific TCR breadth and depth was observed after two AZD1222 doses relative to day 0 and relative to MenACWY recipients. Most participants were white British and females outnumbered males, and the authors suggested that clonal diversity may have been underestimated. No day 14 peak-response samples were available, so repertoires were characterized only after the peak T cell response.

The sequence was obtained from an adult in good health. The specimen comprised peripheral blood, sampled on day 0 of MenACWY control vaccination.

The CDR3 corresponds to CASSAGQLEGGYTF. The sequenced DNA: TGTGCCAGCAGCGCGGGACAGCTAGAAGGGGGCTACACCTTC. This sequence uses TRBV7-9 and TRBJ1-2, and 7 junctional nucleotides match TRBD1. The CDR3 measures 14 amino acids from cysteine to phenylalanine. CDR3 DNA only is kept here, 42 bases in frame from base 1. As encoded in the germline V gene (reference sequence), CDR1 is SEHNR while CDR2 is FQNEAQ. From V the trimming removes 5 bases and from J it removes 8 bases, while the gene matches leave 11 bases of the junction unaccounted for.